The 9 T cell receptor beta chains below were found in one sample sequenced in a study of blood T cell repertoires in COVID-19. Clones were sequenced by immunoSEQ multiplex PCR, and TCRdb holds only the in-frame ones, with some missing. The table lists 100,000 to 150,000 clones, 86% of them singletons. Sequences were obtained from peripheral blood. Source of these receptors: a woman in her 70s with COVID-19, enrolled during active disease.

The sample holds a few counts of this clone. This rearrangement joins TRBV19 to TRBJ1-5; 7 bases line up with TRBD1. Trimming at V came to 5 bases and at J to 7 bases, leaving 17 bases not matched to a gene. Looked up from germline, CDR1 is LNHDA and CDR2 is SQIVND (reference sequence). The CDR3 is 17 residues long. The CDR3 sequence is CASSPRGPRQGGQPQHF. The CDR3 bases are TGTGCCAGTAGTCCCCGAGGCCCGAGACAGGGCGGGCAGCCCCAGCATTTT.

The V gene is TRBV5-1, the J gene TRBJ2-1; TRBD1 might be the D (6 bases). Per germline, CDR1 SGHRS and CDR2 YFSETQ. V was shortened by 1 base and J by 8 bases, with 22 bases between the two germline ends. CDR3 length: 17 residues. CDR3 nucleotides: TGCGCCAGCAGCTTGATCGGGCGACAGGCAGGTGTTGATGAGCAGTTCTTC. Translating it yields CASSLIGRQAGVDEQFF.

CDR3 amino acids: CASSLPQPGAGYTDTQYF. CDR3 DNA sequence: TGTGCCAGCAGCTTGCCCCAGCCCGGCGCGGGGTACACAGATACGCAGTATTTT. The chain carries TRBV5-6 and TRBJ2-3; D is possibly TRBD2 (6 bases). The CDR3 loop spans 18 amino acids. Trimming left V 1 base short and J 2 bases short, with 20 bases between. The germline CDR1 and CDR2 sequences are SGHDT and YYEEEE.

V usage is TRBV18 and J usage is TRBJ2-7; perhaps TRBD1 as D (6 bases). The CDR3 is 12 residues long. CDR1 and CDR2 from the germline V gene are KGHSH and LQKENI. Trimming pared 5 bases from V and 1 base from J, leaving 6 bases between. The CDR3 loop reads CASSTGSYEQYF. DNA of the CDR3: TGTGCCAGCTCAACAGGGTCCTACGAGCAGTACTTC. Drawing the rest from reference TRBV18 and TRBJ2-7, the complete variable domain is NAGVMQNPRHLVRRRGQEARLRCSPMKGHSHVYWYRQLPEEGLKFMVYLQKENIIDESGMPKERFSAEFPKEGPSILRIQQVVRGDSAAYFCASSTGSYEQYFGPGTRLTVT.

The V gene is TRBV3-1 (or the pseudogene TRBV3-2), the J gene TRBJ2-1; D gene unclear. V dropped 0 bases and J dropped 0 bases, with 9 bases sitting between them. The CDR3 has 16 amino acids. Germline V lookup: CDR1 LGHDT, CDR2 YNNKEL (reference sequence). The CDR3 DNA is TGTGCCAGCAGCCAAGATGCGGTAACCTCCTACAATGAGCAGTTCTTC. This codes for CASSQDAVTSYNEQFF.

Notes on this clone: A junction boundary mismatches the germline segment, possibly from a read error. The chain recombines TRBV7-7 with TRBJ2-1; TRBD1 agrees at 11 bases. The CDR3 contains 15 residues. Germline V gene data show CDR1 as SSHAT and CDR2 as FNYEAQ (reference sequence). The CDR3 nucleotides read TGTGCTAGCAGCCCCCGGACAGGGGGCATTTATGAGCAGTTCTTC. Residues: CASSPRTGGIYEQFF.

The chain joins TRBV28 to TRBJ1-1, with D unclear. The V end lost 2 bases, the J end lost 1 base, and 5 bases lay between the germline ends. The CDR3 contains 13 residues. Looked up from germline, CDR1 is MDHEN and CDR2 is SYDVKM. The CDR3 loop is CASSLRENTEAFF. The CDR3 DNA reads TGTGCCAGCAGTTTACGGGAGAACACTGAAGCTTTCTTT.

Note on this clone: Germline and junction disagree at one end, which may indicate a read error. The identical CDR3 is also encoded by other nucleotide sequences in the sample. V and J are TRBV10-1 and TRBJ2-7, with D perhaps matching TRBD2 (6 bases). CDR1 is WNHNN and CDR2 is SYGVQD in the germline V gene (reference sequence). The CDR3 totals 14 residues. Written as DNA, the CDR3 is TGCGCCAGCAGTGATCGACGGGGGATTAGCGAGCAATACTTC. It translates to CASSDRRGISEQYF.

This chain uses TRBV6-5 with TRBJ1-6, with unresolved D. Germline V lookup: CDR1 MNHEY, CDR2 SVGAGI. The CDR3 contains 15 residues. Trimming removed 0 bases from V and 7 bases from J, with 10 bases in between. The chain's CDR3 is CASSYSIQANSPLHF. The CDR3 DNA is TGTGCCAGCAGTTACTCGATTCAGGCCAATTCACCCCTCCACTTT.